The 15 T cell receptor beta chains presented below share a single source sample, sequenced in a study of identifying expanded T cells in peripheral blood. TCRdb's table, derived via immunoSEQ multiplex PCR, lists solely in-frame clones and lacks some. This sample has tens of thousands of clones, with around nine tenths found just once. Sample: blood. Receptor source: a person between 18 and 75 years old in good health.

The V gene is TRBV7-2, the J gene TRBJ2-5; 8 nucleotides agree with TRBD2. The V and J ends lost 2 bases and 5 bases, in that order; junction bases with no gene match: 7. Germline-derived CDR1 and CDR2 are SGHTA and FQGNSA. This CDR3 spans 15 amino acids. The chain's CDR3 is CASSLQAGVGETQYF. The CDR3 DNA follows: TGTGCCAGCAGCTTACAAGCGGGGGTTGGGGAGACCCAGTACTTC.

Concerning this clone itself: The junction and the germline gene differ at one end; a read error may be behind it. This rearrangement joins TRBV28 to TRBJ1-2, with D perhaps TRBD1 (6 bases). The V gene's germline CDR1 is MDHEN and CDR2 SYDVKM. The CDR3 runs to 16 residues. CDR3: CAGSSPLRGSDYGYTF. CDR3 in DNA: TGTGCCGGCAGCTCACCACTCAGGGGTTCGGACTATGGCTACACCTTC.

The V call is TRBV28, the J call TRBJ2-1, with D hard to call. Deletions cut 1 base from V and 5 bases from J, with 12 bases between. The CDR3 is made up of 15 amino acids. The germline gives CDR1 MDHEN, CDR2 SYDVKM. The CDR3 reads CASSLYSRINNEQFF. The CDR3 nucleotides are TGTGCCAGCAGTTTATACAGCCGAATAAACAATGAGCAGTTCTTC.

The V call is TRBV18, the J call TRBJ2-7; 14 nucleotides align to TRBD2. After removal of 2 bases from V and 6 bases from J, the junction contained 6 bases not matched to a gene. CDR1 is KGHSH, CDR2 LQKENI, per germline. This CDR3 spans 16 amino acids. CDR3 amino acids: CASSPTGTSGSIEQYF. CDR3 nucleotide sequence: TGTGCCAGCTCACCAACCGGGACTAGCGGGAGTATCGAGCAGTACTTC.

The CDR3 reads CSAGLTVNYGYTF. CDR3 coding DNA: TGCAGCGCCGGCTTAACAGTGAACTATGGCTACACCTTC. The V gene is TRBV29-1, the J gene TRBJ1-2; D is ambiguous. Per the germline V gene, CDR1 is SQVTM and CDR2 is ANQGSEA. V lost 7 bases to trimming and J lost 2 bases, with 14 bases between them. This CDR3 is built from 13 residues.

The rearrangement uses TRBV5-6 and TRBJ2-5, with TRBD2 matching over 8 bases. V trimming: 4 bases; J trimming: 1 base; junction bases outside the gene matches: 3. Germline CDR1 reads SGHDT; CDR2 reads YYEEEE. The CDR3 extends over 14 amino acids. CDR3 loop: CASSRLASQETQYF. The CDR3 bases are TGTGCCAGCAGCCGACTAGCGTCCCAAGAGACCCAGTACTTC. The entire variable domain, with the rest obtained from reference TRBV5-6 and TRBJ2-5, is as follows: DAGVTQSPTHLIKTRGQQVTLRCSPKSGHDTVSWYQQALGQGPQFIFQYYEEEERQRGNFPDRFSGHQFPNYSSELNVNALLLGDSALYLCASSRLASQETQYFGPGTRLLVL.

This clone was counted a few times. The chain links TRBV2 to TRBJ1-5; TRBD1 matches at 7 bases. With 4 bases clipped from V and 7 bases from J, the junction kept 7 bases outside the gene matches. The CDR3 is made up of 14 amino acids. The germline gives CDR1 SNHLY, CDR2 FYNNEI. Written as DNA, the CDR3 is TGTGCCAGCAGTGTACAGGGGTTGTGGCAGCCCCAGCATTTT. The encoded protein is CASSVQGLWQPQHF.

Notes on this clone: A junction end diverges from the germline sequence, so it may reflect a read error. The chain carries TRBV7-7 and TRBJ1-1; the D is unclear. This CDR3 is 13 amino acids long. Per the germline V gene, CDR1 is SSHAT and CDR2 is FNYEAQ (reference sequence). CDR3 protein: CASSFSPGTEAFF. CDR3 nucleotides: TGTGCTAGCAGCTTCTCCCCGGGGACTGAAGCTTTCTTT. Full variable domain (missing parts from reference TRBV7-7 and TRBJ1-1): GAGVSQSPRYKVTKRGQDVTLRCDPISSHATLYWYQQALGQGPEFLTYFNYEAQPDKSGLPSDRFSAERPEGSISTLTIQRTEQRDSAMYRCASSFSPGTEAFFGQGTRLTVV.

The chain carries TRBV9 and TRBJ2-1; unclear D gene. V lost 2 bases, J lost 6 bases, and 6 bases lay in between. Germline CDR1 is SGDLS and CDR2 is YYNGEE. The CDR3 has 12 residues. The CDR3 protein is CASSVYSNEQFF. CDR3 nucleotide sequence: TGTGCCAGCAGCGTTTATAGCAATGAGCAGTTCTTC.

The chain is built from TRBV4-1 and TRBJ2-5; possible D gene TRBD1, 5 bases. Looked up from germline, CDR1 is MGHRA and CDR2 is YSYEKL. V dropped 3 bases and J dropped 4 bases, with 12 bases sitting between them. This CDR3 region has 14 residues. CDR3 protein: CASSQQGRRETQYF. The CDR3 DNA reads TGCGCCAGCAGCCAGCAGGGTAGGAGAGAGACCCAGTACTTC.

CDR3 protein: CSVSGLGSNYGYTF. The CDR3 region has the DNA TGCAGCGTTAGTGGTCTGGGTTCTAACTATGGCTACACCTTC. The V gene is TRBV29-1, the J gene TRBJ1-2; the D is unclear. V lost 5 bases to trimming and J lost 0 bases, with 13 bases between them. CDR1 is SQVTM, CDR2 ANQGSEA, per germline. The CDR3 is 14 residues long.

V usage is TRBV11-3 and J usage is TRBJ2-7, with D unclear. CDR3 length: 12 amino acids. CDR1 and CDR2 (germline): SGHNT, YENEEA. V gave up 1 base and J gave up 8 bases, with 9 bases separating them. The CDR3 spells CASSLAGGKQYF. DNA for the CDR3: TGTGCCAGCAGCTTAGCTGGTGGAAAGCAGTACTTC.

This clone was observed a handful of times. This chain uses TRBV13 with TRBJ2-1, with D perhaps TRBD2 (6 bases). From germline, CDR1 is PRHDT and CDR2 FYEKMQ (reference sequence). The V and J ends lost 5 bases and 8 bases respectively, with 19 bases between them. The CDR3 spans 15 residues. CDR3 sequence reads: CASSPLGGEADEQFF. The CDR3 region has the DNA TGTGCCAGCAGCCCTCTCGGGGGAGAGGCTGATGAGCAGTTCTTC.

J is TRBJ2-7 and V is TRBV7-9; possible D gene TRBD1, 5 bases. Germline V gene data show CDR1 as SEHNR and CDR2 as FQNEAQ (reference sequence). This CDR3 is built from 13 residues. V was cut by 1 base and J by 4 bases, with 8 bases left in between. CDR3 DNA: TGTGCCAGCAGCTTAGTAGGGGCGTACGAGCAGTACTTC. Residues: CASSLVGAYEQYF. Using reference TRBV7-9 and TRBJ2-7 for the parts outside the CDR3, the full variable domain is DTGVSQNPRHKITKRGQNVTFRCDPISEHNRLYWYRQTLGQGPEFLTYFQNEAQLEKSRLLSDRFSAERPKGSFSTLEIQRTEQGDSAMYLCASSLVGAYEQYFGPGTRLTVT.

The chain is built from TRBV12-5 and TRBJ1-3; TRBD1 might be the D (5 bases). Germline-derived CDR1 and CDR2 are LGHNT and FRNRAP. The V end lost 1 base, the J end lost 8 bases, and 18 bases lay between the germline ends. The CDR3 runs 16 residues. The CDR3 region has the DNA TGTGCTAGTGGTTTGGCTCACCAGGGCCTCGGGTACACCATATATTTT. Translation: CASGLAHQGLGYTIYF. Combining the CDR3 with reference TRBV12-5 and TRBJ1-3 gives the whole variable domain DARVTQTPRHKVTEMGQEVTMRCQPILGHNTVFWYRQTMMQGLELLAYFRNRAPLDDSGMPKDRFSAEMPDATLATLKIQPSEPRDSAVYFCASGLAHQGLGYTIYFGEGSWLTVV.